The clone carrying this T cell receptor (beta chain) appeared many times. Its antigen is unknown. This sample was taken from a study of T cells after yellow fever vaccination. Study-wide points: Abundant clonotypes from the bulk population could contaminate FACS-sorted repertoires. The booster response re-showed most primary clones: more than 95% CD4, around 87% CD8. A small proportion of clonotypes was detected in both the CD4 and CD8 compartments.

TCR cDNA, made by 5'RACE template switching, carried an added universal primer site and UMIs. TCRdb redid the calling of the 5' RACE reads with MiXCR, one entry per CDR3 protein. The table lists about 310,000 distinct CDR3 sequences, roughly 3.5% of them singletons. This receptor was taken from a man younger than 30 who received the YFV17D yellow fever vaccine. Material: PBMCs, obtained on the day of the yellow fever booster vaccination.

The CDR3 reads CSASWSGGPEETQYF. The CDR3, as DNA: TGCAGTGCTAGTTGGAGCGGGGGGCCTGAAGAGACCCAGTACTTC. The chain employs TRBV20-1 and TRBJ2-5, with TRBD2 matching over 9 bases. Unmatched junction bases numbered 8, after V lost 3 bases and J lost 3 bases. This CDR3 spans 15 amino acids. CDR1 DFQATT and CDR2 SNEGSKA come from the germline V gene (reference sequence).